This TCR beta chain was retrieved from a study of shared clonotypes between healthy human individuals (TCRdb year 2020). Notes on the research overall: A few men and a couple of women, aged 18 to 49 years, made up the cohort. To estimate repertoire size and how much clonotype sharing occurs between individuals, the study deeply sequenced the blood TCR repertoires of five healthy adults. To increase sequencing depth and limit assay-specific biases, TCR repertoire library preparation and sequencing were carried out by different laboratories using diverse techniques. For each donor, three plates each were used for CD4 naive and CD4 memory, two plates were used for CD8 naive, and one plate was used for CD8 memory. Between about 0.94 and 8.9 billion PBMCs per donor were obtained by leukapheresis. Overall results and qualifications from the work: Estimated clonotype richness was generally larger for naive than for memory subsets. Sampling was limited to blood, and TCR repertoires in tissue likely differ from TCR repertoires in blood. Higher generation probabilities were observed for clonotypes shared by all four sorted-subset donors than for non-shared clonotypes. Even with the large sequencing depth, rarefaction of the sorted-subset datasets indicated that sequencing was incomplete. Pairwise subsampling indicated that sequencing depth was expected to affect the degree of clonotype sharing among donors. When several donors were compared, the shared fraction of clonotypes was 5% to 6.5% for naive CD4, over 3% for naive CD8, more than 2% for memory CD4, and less than 0.45% for memory CD8. Because the study included only a small number of donors, the genetic and exposure-history diversity represented was limited.

Taken from the germline V gene, the CDR1 and CDR2 loops are MRHNA and SNTAGT. The junction shows trimming of 6 bases on V and 2 bases on J, and the gene matches do not reach 7 bases of it. The CDR3 runs 16 residues from the cysteine to the phenylalanine. Only the CDR3 portion is preserved as DNA: 48 bases, with reading frame beginning at the first base. The donors were healthy, HIV-negative adults with no recently reported acute infections or vaccinations. Only Caucasian adults living in Nashville, Tennessee, USA were represented among the donors. CD4+ T cells were enriched through magnetic negative selection, after which naive cells were positively selected on CD45RA and the remaining negative fraction served as the memory subset. After blood collection by leukapheresis, PBMCs were isolated using Ficoll-Histopaque density gradient centrifugation and then cryopreserved in the vapor phase of liquid nitrogen. Analytical flow cytometry was used to check the purity and quantity of every magnetically sorted T cell population. Genomic DNA was isolated from each sorted fraction and quantified by UV absorbance on a Nanodrop 2000c.

TCR CDR3 regions were amplified from genomic DNA by multiplex PCR using the deep immunoSEQ assay. Genomic DNA extracted from each cell subset was distributed evenly over all wells of several immunoSEQ 96-well plates, and each plate served as one replicate. For sorted subsets, each replicate PCR was loaded with around 220 ng genomic DNA, equivalent to 25,000 to 35,000 T cell genomes. The purified libraries were quantified using a Qubit 3.0 fluorometer, sized with a Bioanalyzer 2100, and then quantified again using the KAPA Library Quantification kit. Each immunoSEQ 96-well plate was sequenced on its own single-read 150-cycle Illumina NextSeq 550 flow cell. On the study's bioinformatics: Because only junctional sequences without quality scores were contained in the immunoSEQ output, filtering matching that applied to full-length reads could not be performed. To assign V/J genes and CDR3, sequences were annotated using PyIR, a Python wrapper for IgBLAST v1.9, with IMGT germline references. Reads with weak V/J assignments (E-value above 1e-6), missing CDR3, stop codons, out-of-frame junctions, or ambiguous translated residues were removed. V3J clonotypes were defined as sequences sharing an identical inferred V gene, J gene, and CDR3 amino acid sequence. The percentage overlap between two repertoires was calculated by dividing the number of shared unique clonotypes by the size of the smaller repertoire. Three approaches were used to assess repertoire richness: RTK rarefaction, the Chao1 estimator, and Recon v2.1 estimates of unobserved clonotypes. For all TCRbeta clonotypes obtained by the gDNA method from a few donors, generation probabilities were computed with OLGA. Not all clones reach the TCRdb copy of this immuneACCESS table, which keeps in-frame sequences only. Checked studies attribute under half of the gap to unresolved V genes and leave the rest unexplained. V, J and clone size reflect that table, while D and trimming were determined from the DNA. A total of about 2 million clones appear in this sample, 90% to 95% of them only once. In total, the top ten clones hold 0.13% of the sample.

This clone was seen a handful of times. Its antigen target is currently unknown. The record has no base qualities; no much larger clone is one base away. Sequenced material: naive CD4+ T cells sorted from blood. This specimen's cell subset or site label, per the study, means: CD45RA+ positively selected. This chain joins TRBV6-4 to TRBJ2-6, with TRBD1 matching 7 junction bases. The origin of this receptor is a man between 18 and 29 years old in good health. CDR3 loop: CASSPDRVAGANVLTF. Here is the DNA: TGTGCCAGCAGCCCTGACAGGGTGGCTGGGGCCAACGTCCTGACTTTC.